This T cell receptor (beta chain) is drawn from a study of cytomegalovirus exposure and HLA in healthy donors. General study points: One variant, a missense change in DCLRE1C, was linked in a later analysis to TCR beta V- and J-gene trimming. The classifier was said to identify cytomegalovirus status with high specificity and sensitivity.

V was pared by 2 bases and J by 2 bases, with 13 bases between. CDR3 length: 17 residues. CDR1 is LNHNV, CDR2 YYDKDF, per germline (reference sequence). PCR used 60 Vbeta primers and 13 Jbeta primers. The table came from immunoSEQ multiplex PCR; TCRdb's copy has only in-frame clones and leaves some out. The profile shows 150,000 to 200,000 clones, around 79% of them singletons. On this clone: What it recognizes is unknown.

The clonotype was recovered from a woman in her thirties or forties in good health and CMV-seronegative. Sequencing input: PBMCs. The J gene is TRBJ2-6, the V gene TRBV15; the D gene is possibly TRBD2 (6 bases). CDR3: CATSRSTGGAGANVLTF. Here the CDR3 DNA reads TGTGCCACCAGCAGATCCACAGGCGGGGCTGGGGCCAACGTCCTGACTTTC.